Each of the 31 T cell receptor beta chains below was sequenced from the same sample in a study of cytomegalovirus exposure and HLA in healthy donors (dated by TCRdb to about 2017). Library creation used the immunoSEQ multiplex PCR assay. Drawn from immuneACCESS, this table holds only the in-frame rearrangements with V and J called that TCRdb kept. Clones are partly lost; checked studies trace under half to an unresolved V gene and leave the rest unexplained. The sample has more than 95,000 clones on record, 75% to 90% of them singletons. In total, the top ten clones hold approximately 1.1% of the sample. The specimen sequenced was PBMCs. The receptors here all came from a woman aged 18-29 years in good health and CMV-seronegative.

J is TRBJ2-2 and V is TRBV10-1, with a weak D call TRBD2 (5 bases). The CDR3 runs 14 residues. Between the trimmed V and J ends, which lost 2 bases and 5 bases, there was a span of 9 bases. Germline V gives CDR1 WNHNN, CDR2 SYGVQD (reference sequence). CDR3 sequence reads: CASSEVSDTGELFF. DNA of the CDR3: TGCGCCAGCAGTGAGGTTAGCGATACCGGGGAGCTGTTTTTT.

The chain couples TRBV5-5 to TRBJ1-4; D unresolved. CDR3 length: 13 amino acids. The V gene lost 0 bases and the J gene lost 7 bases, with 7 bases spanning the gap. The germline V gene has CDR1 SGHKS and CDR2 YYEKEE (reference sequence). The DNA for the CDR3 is TGTGCCAGCAGCTTGGGAGGGCCTGAAAAACTGTTTTTT. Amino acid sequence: CASSLGGPEKLFF.

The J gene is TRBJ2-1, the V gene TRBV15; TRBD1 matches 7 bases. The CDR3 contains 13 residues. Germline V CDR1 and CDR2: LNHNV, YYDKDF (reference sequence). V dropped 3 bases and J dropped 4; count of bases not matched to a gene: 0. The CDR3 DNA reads TGTGCCACCAGCAGGGACAGGTACAATGAGCAGTTCTTC. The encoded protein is CATSRDRYNEQFF.

The CDR3 spells CASSLGEYNEQFF. The CDR3 nucleotides read TGTGCCAGCAGCCTCGGGGAGTACAATGAGCAGTTCTTC. The chain uses TRBV9 and TRBJ2-1, with D tentatively TRBD2 (5 bases). From germline, CDR1 is SGDLS and CDR2 YYNGEE. Trimming pared 4 bases from V and 4 bases from J, leaving 9 bases between. The CDR3 covers 13 residues.

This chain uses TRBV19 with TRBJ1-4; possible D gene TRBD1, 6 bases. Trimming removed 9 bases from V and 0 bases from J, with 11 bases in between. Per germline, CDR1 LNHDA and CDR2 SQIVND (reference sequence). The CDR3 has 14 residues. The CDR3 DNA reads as TGTGCCAGCAGGACAGATCCAACTAATGAAAAACTGTTTTTT. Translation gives CASRTDPTNEKLFF.

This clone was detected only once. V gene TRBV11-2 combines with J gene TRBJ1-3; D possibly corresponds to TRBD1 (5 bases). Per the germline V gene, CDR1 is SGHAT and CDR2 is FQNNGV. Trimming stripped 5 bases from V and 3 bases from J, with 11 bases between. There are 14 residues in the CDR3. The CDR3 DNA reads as TGTGCCAGCAGCCCGCAGGGAGGTGGAAACACCATATATTTT. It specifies CASSPQGGGNTIYF.

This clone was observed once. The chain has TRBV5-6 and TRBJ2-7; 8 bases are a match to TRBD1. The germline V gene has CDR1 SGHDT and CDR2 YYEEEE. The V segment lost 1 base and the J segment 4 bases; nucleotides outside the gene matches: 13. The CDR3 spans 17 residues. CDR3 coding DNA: TGTGCCAGCAGCTTGTACGACAGGGGACCTTCTACATACGAGCAGTACGTC. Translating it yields CASSLYDRGPSTYEQYV.

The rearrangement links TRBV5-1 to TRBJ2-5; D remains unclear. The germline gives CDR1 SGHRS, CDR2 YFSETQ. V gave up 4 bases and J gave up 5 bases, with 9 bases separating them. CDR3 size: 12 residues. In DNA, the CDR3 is TGCGCCAGCAGCCTGGCCGAGGAGACCCAGTACTTC. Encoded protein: CASSLAEETQYF.

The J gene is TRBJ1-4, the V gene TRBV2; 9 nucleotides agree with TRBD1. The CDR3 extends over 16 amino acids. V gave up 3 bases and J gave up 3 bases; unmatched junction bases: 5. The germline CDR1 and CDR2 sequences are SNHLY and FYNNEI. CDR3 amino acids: CASSDDRQGANEKLFF. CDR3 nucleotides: TGTGCCAGCAGTGATGACAGACAGGGGGCTAATGAAAAACTGTTTTTT.

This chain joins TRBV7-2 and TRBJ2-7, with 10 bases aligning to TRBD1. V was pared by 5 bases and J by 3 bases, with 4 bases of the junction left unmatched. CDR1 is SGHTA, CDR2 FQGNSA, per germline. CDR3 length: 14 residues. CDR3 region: CASSRTGGYYEQYF. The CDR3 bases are TGTGCCAGCAGCCGGACAGGGGGTTACTACGAGCAGTACTTC.

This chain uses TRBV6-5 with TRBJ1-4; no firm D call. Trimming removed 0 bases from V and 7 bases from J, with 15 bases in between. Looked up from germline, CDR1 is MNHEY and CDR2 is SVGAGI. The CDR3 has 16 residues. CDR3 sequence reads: CASSYSTGSGSEKLFF. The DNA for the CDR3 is TGTGCCAGCAGTTACTCGACGGGTTCTGGGAGTGAAAAACTGTTTTTT.

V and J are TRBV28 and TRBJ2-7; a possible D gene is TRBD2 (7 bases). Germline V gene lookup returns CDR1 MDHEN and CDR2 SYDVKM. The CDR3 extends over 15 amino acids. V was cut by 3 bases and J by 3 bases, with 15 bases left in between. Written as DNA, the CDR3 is TGTGCCAGCAGTTTGGGGGGGGCTGGAAACTACGAGCAGTACTTC. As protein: CASSLGGAGNYEQYF. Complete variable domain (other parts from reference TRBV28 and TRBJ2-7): DVKVTQSSRYLVKRTGEKVFLECVQDMDHENMFWYRQDPGLGLRLIYFSYDVKMKEKGDIPEGYSVSREKKERFSLILESASTNQTSMYLCASSLGGAGNYEQYFGPGTRLTVT.

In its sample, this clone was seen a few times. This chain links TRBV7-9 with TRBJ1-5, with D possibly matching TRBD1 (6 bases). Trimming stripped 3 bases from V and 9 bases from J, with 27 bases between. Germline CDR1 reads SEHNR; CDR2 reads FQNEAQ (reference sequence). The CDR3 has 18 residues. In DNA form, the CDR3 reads TGTGCCAGCAGCTTCGGGTTCTGGGACACCCCCACAGGTCGGCCCCAGCATTTT. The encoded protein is CASSFGFWDTPTGRPQHF.

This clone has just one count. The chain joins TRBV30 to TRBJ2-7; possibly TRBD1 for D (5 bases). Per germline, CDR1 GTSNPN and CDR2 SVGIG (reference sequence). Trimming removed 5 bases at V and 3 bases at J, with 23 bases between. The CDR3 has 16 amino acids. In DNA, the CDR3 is TGTGCCTGGGTACAACGACAGTCAGACCTGTTCTACGAGCAGTACTTC. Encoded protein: CAWVQRQSDLFYEQYF.

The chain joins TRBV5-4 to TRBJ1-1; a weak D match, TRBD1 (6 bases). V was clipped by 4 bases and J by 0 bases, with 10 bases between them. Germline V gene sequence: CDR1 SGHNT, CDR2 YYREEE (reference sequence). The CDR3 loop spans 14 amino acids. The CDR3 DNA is TGTGCCAGCAGCCCCGGGACAATGAACACTGAAGCTTTCTTT. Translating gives CASSPGTMNTEAFF.

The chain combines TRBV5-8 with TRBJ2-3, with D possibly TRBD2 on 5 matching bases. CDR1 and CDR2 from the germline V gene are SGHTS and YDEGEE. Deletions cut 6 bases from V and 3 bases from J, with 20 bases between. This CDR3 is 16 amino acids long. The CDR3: CASKGSRRFGTDTQYF. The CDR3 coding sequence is TGTGCCAGCAAAGGGAGCCGACGATTTGGGACAGATACGCAGTATTTT.

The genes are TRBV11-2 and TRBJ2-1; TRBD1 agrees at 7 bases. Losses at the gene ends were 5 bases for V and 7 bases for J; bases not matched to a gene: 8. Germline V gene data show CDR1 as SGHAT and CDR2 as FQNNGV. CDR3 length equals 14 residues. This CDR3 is CASSQYRGGNEQFF. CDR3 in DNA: TGTGCCAGCAGCCAATACAGGGGTGGGAATGAGCAGTTCTTC.

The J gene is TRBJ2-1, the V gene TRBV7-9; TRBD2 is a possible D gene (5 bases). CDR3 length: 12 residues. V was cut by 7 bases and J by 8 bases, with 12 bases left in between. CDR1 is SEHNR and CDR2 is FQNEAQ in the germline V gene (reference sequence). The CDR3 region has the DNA TGTGCCAGCACCCCCCTCGGGGATGAGCAGTTCTTC. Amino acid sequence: CASTPLGDEQFF.

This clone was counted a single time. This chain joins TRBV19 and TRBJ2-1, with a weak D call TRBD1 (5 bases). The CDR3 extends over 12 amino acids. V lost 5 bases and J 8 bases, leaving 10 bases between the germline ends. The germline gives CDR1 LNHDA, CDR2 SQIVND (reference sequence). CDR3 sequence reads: CASSADSYEQFF. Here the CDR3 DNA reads TGTGCCAGTAGTGCCGACAGTTATGAGCAGTTCTTC.

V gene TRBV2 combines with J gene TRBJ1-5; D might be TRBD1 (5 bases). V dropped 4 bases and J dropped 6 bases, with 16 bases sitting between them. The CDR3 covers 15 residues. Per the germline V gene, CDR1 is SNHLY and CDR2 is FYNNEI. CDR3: CASSARGGGVQPQHF. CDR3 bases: TGTGCCAGCAGTGCCCGGGGGGGAGGAGTTCAGCCCCAGCATTTT.

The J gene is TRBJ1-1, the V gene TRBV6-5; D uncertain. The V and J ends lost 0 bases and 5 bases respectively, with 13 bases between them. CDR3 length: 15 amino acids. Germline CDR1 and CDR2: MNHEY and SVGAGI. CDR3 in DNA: TGTGCCAGCAGTTACTCGCGACTGGGTGGGACTGAAGCTTTCTTT. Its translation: CASSYSRLGGTEAFF.

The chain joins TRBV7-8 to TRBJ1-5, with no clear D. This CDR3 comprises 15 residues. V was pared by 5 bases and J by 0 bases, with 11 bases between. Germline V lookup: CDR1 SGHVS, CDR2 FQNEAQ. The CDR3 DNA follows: TGTGCCAGCAGCCTGTACAGCAGTAGCAATCAGCCCCAGCATTTT. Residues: CASSLYSSSNQPQHF.

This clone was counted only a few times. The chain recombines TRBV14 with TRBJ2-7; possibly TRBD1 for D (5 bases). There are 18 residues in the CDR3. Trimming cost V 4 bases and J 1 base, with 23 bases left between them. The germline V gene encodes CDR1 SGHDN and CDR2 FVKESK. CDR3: CASSPLRGRGTSSYEQYF. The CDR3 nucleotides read TGTGCCAGCAGCCCCCTGCGAGGTAGGGGAACCTCATCCTACGAGCAGTACTTC.

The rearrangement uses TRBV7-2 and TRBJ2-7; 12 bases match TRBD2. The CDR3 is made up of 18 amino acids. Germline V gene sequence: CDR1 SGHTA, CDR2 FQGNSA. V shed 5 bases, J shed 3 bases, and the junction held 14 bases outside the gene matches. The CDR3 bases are TGTGCCAGCAGCCGCAGACTAGCGGGAGAATCCTATTTCTACGAGCAGTACTTC. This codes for CASSRRLAGESYFYEQYF.

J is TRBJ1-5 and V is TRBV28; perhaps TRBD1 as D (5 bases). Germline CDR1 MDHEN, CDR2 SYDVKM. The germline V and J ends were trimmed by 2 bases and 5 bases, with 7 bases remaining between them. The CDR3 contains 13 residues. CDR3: CASSLKGDQPQHF. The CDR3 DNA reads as TGTGCCAGCAGTTTAAAAGGGGATCAGCCCCAGCATTTT. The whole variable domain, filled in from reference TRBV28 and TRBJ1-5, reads DVKVTQSSRYLVKRTGEKVFLECVQDMDHENMFWYRQDPGLGLRLIYFSYDVKMKEKGDIPEGYSVSREKKERFSLILESASTNQTSMYLCASSLKGDQPQHFGDGTRLSIL.

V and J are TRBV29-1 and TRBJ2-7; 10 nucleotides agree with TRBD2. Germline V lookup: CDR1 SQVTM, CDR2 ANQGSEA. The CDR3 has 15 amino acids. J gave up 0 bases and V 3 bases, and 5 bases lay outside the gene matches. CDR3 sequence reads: CSVDGLAESSYEQYF. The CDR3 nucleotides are TGCAGCGTTGATGGACTAGCGGAAAGCTCCTACGAGCAGTACTTC.

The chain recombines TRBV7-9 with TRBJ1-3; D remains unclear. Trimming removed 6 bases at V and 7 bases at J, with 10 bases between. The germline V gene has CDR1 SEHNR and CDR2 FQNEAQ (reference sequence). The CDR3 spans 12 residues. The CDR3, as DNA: TGTGCCAGCAGACAAAGCGGCAACACCATATATTTT. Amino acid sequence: CASRQSGNTIYF.

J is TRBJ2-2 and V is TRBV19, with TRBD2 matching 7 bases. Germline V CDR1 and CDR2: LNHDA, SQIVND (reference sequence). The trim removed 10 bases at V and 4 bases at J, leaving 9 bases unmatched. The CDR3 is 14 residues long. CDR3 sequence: CATQFSGFTGELFF. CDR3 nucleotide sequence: TGTGCCACCCAATTTAGCGGGTTCACCGGGGAGCTGTTTTTT.

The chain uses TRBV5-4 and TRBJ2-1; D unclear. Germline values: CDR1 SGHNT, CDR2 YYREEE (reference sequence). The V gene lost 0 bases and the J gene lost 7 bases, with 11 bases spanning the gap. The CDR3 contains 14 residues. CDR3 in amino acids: CASSLDGHVNEQFF. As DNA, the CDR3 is TGTGCCAGCAGCTTGGATGGCCATGTTAATGAGCAGTTCTTC.

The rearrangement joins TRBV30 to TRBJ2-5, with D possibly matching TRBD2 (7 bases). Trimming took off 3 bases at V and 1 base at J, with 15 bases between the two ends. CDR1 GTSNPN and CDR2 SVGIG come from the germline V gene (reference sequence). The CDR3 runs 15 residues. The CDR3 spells CAWRTWGGTQETQYF. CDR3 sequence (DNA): TGTGCCTGGAGGACTTGGGGGGGCACCCAAGAGACCCAGTACTTC.

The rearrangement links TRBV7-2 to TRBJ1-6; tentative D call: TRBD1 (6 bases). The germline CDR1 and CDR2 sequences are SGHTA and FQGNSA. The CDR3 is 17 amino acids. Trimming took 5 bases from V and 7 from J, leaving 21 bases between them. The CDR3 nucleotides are TGTGCCAGCAGCCTCATCGGGGGGCAGGGGAGGAATTCACCCCTCCACTTT. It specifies CASSLIGGQGRNSPLHF.